Below, one T cell receptor beta chain is given with its context. What it recognizes is unknown. This sample was included in a study of T cell repertoires in cytomegalovirus infection. Background on the study: An indication of both CMV infection and matching HLA type came from public TCR beta signatures.

This CDR3 is built from 12 residues. Germline CDR1 and CDR2: SEHNR and FQNEAQ (reference sequence). V was trimmed by 0 bases and J by 12 bases, leaving 9 bases between them. MiXCR, applied by TCRdb to the reads, yields one record per CDR3 protein. The data show 100,000 to 150,000 distinct CDR3 sequences, 20% to 30% seen once. General study results and limits: Identification of carriers of CMV plus the relevant HLA was performed using cumulative public TCR beta family frequency. Within the response measured ex vivo, HLA-C-restricted CMV-specific TCR beta clonotypes were dominant.

The source of this sequence is a human donor in good health (CMV status not recorded). Some clones in this sample may be carry-over from other donors' samples. Material for sequencing was PBMCs, sequenced either directly or after in vitro stimulation (not recorded which). This rearrangement joins TRBV7-9 to TRBJ2-1; possibly TRBD2 for D (5 bases). CDR3 DNA sequence: TGTGCCAGCAGCTTAGCTATCGGGGTGCAGTTCTTC. Protein sequence: CASSLAIGVQFF.